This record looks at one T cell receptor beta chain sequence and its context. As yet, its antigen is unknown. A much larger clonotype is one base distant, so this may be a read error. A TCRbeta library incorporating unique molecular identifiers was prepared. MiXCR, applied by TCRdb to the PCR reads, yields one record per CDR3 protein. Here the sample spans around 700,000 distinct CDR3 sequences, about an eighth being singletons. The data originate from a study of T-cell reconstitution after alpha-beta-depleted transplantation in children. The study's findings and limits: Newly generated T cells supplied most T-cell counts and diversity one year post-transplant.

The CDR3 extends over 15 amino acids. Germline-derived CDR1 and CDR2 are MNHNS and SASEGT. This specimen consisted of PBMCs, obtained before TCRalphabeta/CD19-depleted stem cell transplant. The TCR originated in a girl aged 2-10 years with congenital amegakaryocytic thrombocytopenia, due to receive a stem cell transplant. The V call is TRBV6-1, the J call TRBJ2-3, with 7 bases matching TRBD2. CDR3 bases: TGTGCCGGCAGCCTCCTTAGGGAGGGCGCAGATACGCAGTATTTT. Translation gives CAGSLLREGADTQYF.